This passage covers 9 T cell receptor beta chains from one sample sequenced in a study of low-dose radiotherapy and immunotherapy resistance in tumors. Time point: before trial treatment. Priming of first-strand cDNA relied on TRAV- and TRBV-specific primers (covering alpha and beta chains). TCRs underwent 20 PCR cycles of amplification with a constant-region primer and V-primer adapter. MiXCR, applied by TCRdb to the reads, yields one record per CDR3 protein. Here the sample spans around 80,000 distinct CDR3 sequences, approximately 17% being singletons. Sample: PBMCs, taken before treatment. All receptors derive from a male donor with prostate cancer.

The chain links TRBV7-2 to TRBJ2-7, with 9 bases matching TRBD1. V trimming: 1 base; J trimming: 2 bases; junction bases outside the gene matches: 3. The CDR3 extends over 15 amino acids. Germline-derived CDR1 and CDR2 are SGHTA and FQGNSA. The CDR3 reads CASSLDRGLTYEQYF. CDR3 nucleotide sequence: TGTGCCAGCAGCTTAGACAGGGGGCTAACCTACGAGCAGTACTTC.

This clonotype has at least ten counts. The chain carries TRBV3-1 and TRBJ2-7, with 11 nucleotides matching TRBD2. Trimming at V came to 1 base and at J to 7 bases, leaving 9 bases not matched to a gene. The CDR3 extends over 16 amino acids. CDR1 is LGHDT and CDR2 is YNNKEL in the germline V gene (reference sequence). This chain's CDR3 is CASSQVLTSGSGEQYF. The CDR3 bases are TGTGCCAGCAGCCAAGTTCTTACTAGCGGGAGCGGGGAGCAGTACTTC.

A remark on this clonotype: This sequence is one base from a far larger clone and is likely a read error. This CDR3 is missing its conserved last phenylalanine or tryptophan, likely due to a read error. V is TRBV13 and J is TRBJ2-1; D remains unclear. Trimming cost V 6 bases and J 5 bases, with 11 bases left between them. The germline gives CDR1 PRHDT, CDR2 FYEKMQ (reference sequence). This CDR3 spans 13 amino acids. CDR3 sequence reads: CASRERMDNEQFL. The CDR3 nucleotides read TGTGCCAGCAGGGAAAGGATGGACAATGAGCAGTTCCTC.

The chain employs TRBV2 and TRBJ2-7; 12 bases fit TRBD2. Germline loops: CDR1 SNHLY, CDR2 FYNNEI. After removal of 7 bases from V and 2 bases from J, the junction contained 9 bases not matched to a gene. This CDR3 has 16 residues. CDR3 protein: CASTKGPSGGAYEQYF. CDR3 bases: TGTGCCAGCACCAAAGGGCCTAGCGGGGGGGCCTACGAGCAGTACTTC.

The chain has TRBV5-8 and TRBJ1-1; tentatively, D is TRBD1 (6 bases). The CDR3 has 12 residues. Germline CDR1 is SGHTS and CDR2 is YDEGEE. V dropped 1 base and J dropped 11 bases, with 12 bases sitting between them. The CDR3 nucleotides read TGTGCCAGCAGCTTGAGGGGGGCAGGGGCTTTCTTT. The encoded protein is CASSLRGAGAFF.

There are many counts of this clonotype. The rearrangement links TRBV18 to TRBJ2-7; D is uncertain. Germline CDR1 and CDR2: KGHSH and LQKENI. V lost 4 bases, J lost 3 bases, and 13 bases lay in between. This CDR3 has 14 residues. The CDR3 bases are TGTGCCAGCTCACTCCCGACTTCCATCTACGAGCAGTACTTC. Translating it yields CASSLPTSIYEQYF.

This clonotype occurred many times. The rearrangement uses TRBV29-1 and TRBJ2-5; 8 nucleotides match TRBD1. Germline CDR1 is SQVTM and CDR2 is ANQGSEA. The CDR3 totals 13 residues. The V segment lost 8 bases and the J segment 1 base; nucleotides outside the gene matches: 6. CDR3 nucleotide sequence: TGCAGCACCAACGACAGGGGCCAAGAGACCCAGTACTTC. Amino acid sequence: CSTNDRGQETQYF.

This clonotype was seen repeatedly, ten times or more. The V call is TRBV11-2, the J call TRBJ1-2; D may be TRBD1 (5 bases). CDR1 and CDR2 from the germline V gene are SGHAT and FQNNGV. The CDR3 has 15 amino acids. Trimming pared 0 bases from V and 0 bases from J, leaving 8 bases between. The CDR3 coding sequence is TGTGCCAGCAGCTTAGAAGGGGCCTCTAACTATGGCTACACCTTC. Amino acid sequence: CASSLEGASNYGYTF.

This clonotype was seen repeatedly, ten times or more. The chain recombines TRBV20-1 with TRBJ2-5, with TRBD1 matching over 7 bases. Looked up from germline, CDR1 is DFQATT and CDR2 is SNEGSKA (reference sequence). The CDR3 runs to 13 residues. The V and J ends lost 7 bases and 3 bases, in that order; junction bases with no gene match: 8. In DNA, the CDR3 is TGCAGTGTAGGGGGCAGGGTAAAAGAGACCCAGTACTTC. Residues: CSVGGRVKETQYF.